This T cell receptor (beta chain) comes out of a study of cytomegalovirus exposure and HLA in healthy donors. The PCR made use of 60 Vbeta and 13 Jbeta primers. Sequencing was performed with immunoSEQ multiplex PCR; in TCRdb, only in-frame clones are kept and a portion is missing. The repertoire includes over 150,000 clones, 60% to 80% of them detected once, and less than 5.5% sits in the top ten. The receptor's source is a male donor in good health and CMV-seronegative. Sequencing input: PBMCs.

CDR3 region: CASSHRTRGGGYTF. CDR3 coding DNA: TGCGCCAGCAGCCATAGGACCAGAGGAGGGGGCTACACCTTC. The J gene is TRBJ1-2, the V gene TRBV4-3; no clear D. The CDR3 spans 14 residues. V dropped 3 bases and J dropped 8 bases, with 16 bases sitting between them. Per the germline V gene, CDR1 is LGHNA and CDR2 is YSLEER.